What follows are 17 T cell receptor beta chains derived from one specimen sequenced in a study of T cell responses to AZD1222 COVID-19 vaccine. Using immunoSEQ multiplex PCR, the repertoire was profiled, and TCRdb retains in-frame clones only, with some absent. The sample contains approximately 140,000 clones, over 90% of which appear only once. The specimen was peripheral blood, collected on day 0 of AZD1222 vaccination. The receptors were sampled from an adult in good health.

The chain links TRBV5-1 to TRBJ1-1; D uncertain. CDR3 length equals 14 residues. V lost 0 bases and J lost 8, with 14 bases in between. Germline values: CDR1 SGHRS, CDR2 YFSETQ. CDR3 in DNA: TGCGCCAGCAGCTTGGCCGTGGAGGCCTTCGAAGCTTTCTTT. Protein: CASSLAVEAFEAFF.

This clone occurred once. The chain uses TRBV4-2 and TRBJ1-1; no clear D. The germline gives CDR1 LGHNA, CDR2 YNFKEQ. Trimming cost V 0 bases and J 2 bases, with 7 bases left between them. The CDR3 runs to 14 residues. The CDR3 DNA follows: TGTGCCAGCAGCCAAGAATCCCTCAACACTGAAGCTTTCTTT. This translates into CASSQESLNTEAFF.

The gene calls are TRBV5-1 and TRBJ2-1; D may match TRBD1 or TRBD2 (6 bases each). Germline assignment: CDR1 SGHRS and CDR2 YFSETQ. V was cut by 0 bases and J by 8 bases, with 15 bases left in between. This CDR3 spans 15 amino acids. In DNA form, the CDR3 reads TGCGCCAGCAGCTTGGGAGGGGGGCTAGGCGATGAGCAGTTCTTC. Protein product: CASSLGGGLGDEQFF.

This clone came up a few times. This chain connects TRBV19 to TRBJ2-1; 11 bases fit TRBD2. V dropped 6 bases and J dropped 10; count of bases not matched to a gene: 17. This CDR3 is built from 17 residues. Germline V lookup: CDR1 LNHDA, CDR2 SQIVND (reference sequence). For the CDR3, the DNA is TGTGCCAGTAGCGACGAGGCCATAGCGGGAGGGCCTGGAGAGCAGTTCTTC. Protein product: CASSDEAIAGGPGEQFF.

CDR3 sequence: CSVVGVLDKEEQYF. The CDR3 region has the DNA TGCAGCGTTGTTGGGGTCCTGGACAAAGAGGAGCAGTACTTC. V and J are TRBV29-1 and TRBJ2-7, with a tentative D call TRBD1 (5 bases). Germline CDR1 and CDR2: SQVTM and ANQGSEA. The V and J ends lost 4 bases and 7 bases respectively, with 20 bases between them. CDR3 size: 14 residues.

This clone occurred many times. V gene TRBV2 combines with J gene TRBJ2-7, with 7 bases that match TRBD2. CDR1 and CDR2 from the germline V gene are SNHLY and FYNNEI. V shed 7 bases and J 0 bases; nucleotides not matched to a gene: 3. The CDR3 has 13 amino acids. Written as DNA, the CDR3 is TGTGCCAGCACGCTAGCGGACTCCTACGAGCAGTACTTC. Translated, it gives CASTLADSYEQYF.

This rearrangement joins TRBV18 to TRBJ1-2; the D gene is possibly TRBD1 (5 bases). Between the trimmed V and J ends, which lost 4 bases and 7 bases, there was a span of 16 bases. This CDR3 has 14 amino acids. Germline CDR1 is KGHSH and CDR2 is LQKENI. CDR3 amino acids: CASSRGQGVGGYTF. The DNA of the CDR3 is TGTGCCAGCTCACGAGGCCAGGGAGTCGGTGGCTACACCTTC.

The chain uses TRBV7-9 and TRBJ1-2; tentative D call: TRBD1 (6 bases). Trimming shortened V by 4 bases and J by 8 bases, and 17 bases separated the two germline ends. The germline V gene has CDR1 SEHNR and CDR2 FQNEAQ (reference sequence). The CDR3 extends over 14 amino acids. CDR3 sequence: CASSSAGAGLGYTF. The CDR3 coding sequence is TGTGCCAGCAGCTCCGCAGGGGCGGGGTTGGGCTACACCTTC.

The CDR3: CASSPLQGLGYTF. The CDR3 DNA reads TGCGCCAGCAGCCCTCTACAGGGATTAGGCTACACCTTC. The chain carries TRBV5-1 and TRBJ1-2, with D perhaps TRBD1 (6 bases). The germline V and J ends were trimmed by 4 bases and 8 bases, with 15 bases remaining between them. This CDR3 comprises 13 residues. The germline V gene has CDR1 SGHRS and CDR2 YFSETQ.

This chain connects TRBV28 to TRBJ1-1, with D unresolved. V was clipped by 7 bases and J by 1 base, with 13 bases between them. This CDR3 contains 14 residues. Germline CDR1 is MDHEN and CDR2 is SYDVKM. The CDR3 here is CASNPWWGNTEAFF. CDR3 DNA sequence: TGTGCCAGCAATCCTTGGTGGGGGAACACTGAAGCTTTCTTT.

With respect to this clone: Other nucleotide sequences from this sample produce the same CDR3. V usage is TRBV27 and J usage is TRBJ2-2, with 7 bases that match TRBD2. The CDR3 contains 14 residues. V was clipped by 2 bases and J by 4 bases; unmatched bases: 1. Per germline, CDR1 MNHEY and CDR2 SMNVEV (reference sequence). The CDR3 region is CASSLAGATGELFF. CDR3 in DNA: TGTGCCAGCAGTTTAGCGGGAGCCACCGGGGAGCTGTTTTTT.

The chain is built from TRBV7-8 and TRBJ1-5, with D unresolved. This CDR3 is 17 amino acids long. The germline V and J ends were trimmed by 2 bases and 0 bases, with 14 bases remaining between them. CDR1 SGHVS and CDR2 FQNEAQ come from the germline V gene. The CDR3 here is CASSLSRSGYSNQPQHF. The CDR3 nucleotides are TGTGCCAGCAGCTTAAGCCGTTCAGGTTATAGCAATCAGCCCCAGCATTTT.

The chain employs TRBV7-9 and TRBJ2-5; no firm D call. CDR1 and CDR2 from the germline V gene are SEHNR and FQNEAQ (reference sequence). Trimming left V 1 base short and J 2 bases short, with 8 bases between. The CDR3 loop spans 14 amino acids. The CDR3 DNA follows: TGTGCCAGCAGCTTAGACAGCCAACAAGAGACCCAGTACTTC. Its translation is CASSLDSQQETQYF.

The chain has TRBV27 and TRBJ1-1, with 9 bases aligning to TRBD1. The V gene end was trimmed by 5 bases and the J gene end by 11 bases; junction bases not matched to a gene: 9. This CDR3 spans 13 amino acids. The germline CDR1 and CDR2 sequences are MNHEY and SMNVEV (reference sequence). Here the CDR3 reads CASSLTGTGSAFF. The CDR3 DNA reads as TGTGCCAGCAGTCTCACCGGGACAGGGTCCGCTTTCTTT.

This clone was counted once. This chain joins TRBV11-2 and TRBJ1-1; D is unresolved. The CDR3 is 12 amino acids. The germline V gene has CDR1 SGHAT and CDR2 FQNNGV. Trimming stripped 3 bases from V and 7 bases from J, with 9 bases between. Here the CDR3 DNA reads TGTGCCAGCAGCTTTGGTGCTGTTGAAGCTTTCTTT. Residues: CASSFGAVEAFF.

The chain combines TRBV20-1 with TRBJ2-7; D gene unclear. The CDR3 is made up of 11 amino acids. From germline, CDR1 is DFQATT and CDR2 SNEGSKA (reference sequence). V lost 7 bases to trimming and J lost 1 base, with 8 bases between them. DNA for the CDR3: TGCAGTGTCGTGAAGTCCTACGAGCAGTACTTC. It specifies CSVVKSYEQYF.

This CDR3 is CASSRPQVLITEAFF. The CDR3 nucleotides are TGTGCCAGCAGTCGCCCACAGGTATTGATAACTGAAGCTTTCTTT. The V gene is TRBV6-5, the J gene TRBJ1-1, with D maybe TRBD1 (5 bases). The V gene's germline CDR1 is MNHEY and CDR2 SVGAGI. CDR3 length equals 15 residues. Trimming cost V 5 bases and J 5 bases, with 18 bases left between them.